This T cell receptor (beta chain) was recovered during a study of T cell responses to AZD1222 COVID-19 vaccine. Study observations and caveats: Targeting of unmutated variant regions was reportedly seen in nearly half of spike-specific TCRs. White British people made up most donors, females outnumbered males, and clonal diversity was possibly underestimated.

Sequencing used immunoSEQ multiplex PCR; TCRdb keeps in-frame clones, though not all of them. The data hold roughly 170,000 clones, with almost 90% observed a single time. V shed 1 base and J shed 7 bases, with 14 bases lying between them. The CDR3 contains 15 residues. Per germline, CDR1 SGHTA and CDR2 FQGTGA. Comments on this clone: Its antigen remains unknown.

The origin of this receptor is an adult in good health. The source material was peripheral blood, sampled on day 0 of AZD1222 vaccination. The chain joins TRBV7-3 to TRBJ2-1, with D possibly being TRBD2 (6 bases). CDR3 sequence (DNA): TGTGCCAGCAGCTTAAGGCTAGGGCTAGCGAATGAGCAGTTCTTC. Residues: CASSLRLGLANEQFF. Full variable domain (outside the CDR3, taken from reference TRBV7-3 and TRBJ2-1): GAGVSQTPSNKVTEKGKYVELRCDPISGHTALYWYRQSLGQGPEFLIYFQGTGAADDSGLPNDRFFAVRPEGSVSTLKIQRTERGDSAVYLCASSLRLGLANEQFFGPGTRLTVL.